These 22 T cell receptor beta chains were sequenced from one sample in a study of cytomegalovirus exposure and HLA in healthy donors. Researchers ran the PCR with 60 Vbeta and 13 Jbeta primers. Clones were read by immunoSEQ multiplex PCR, and TCRdb kept only the in-frame ones, dropping some. The sample lists around 190,000 clones, roughly 79% occurring once. The specimen was PBMCs. These receptors were taken from a young woman in good health and CMV-seronegative.

The CDR3 protein is CASSLWTGSAGNTIYF. As DNA, the CDR3 is TGTGCCAGCAGCTTATGGACAGGGTCGGCCGGAAACACCATATATTTT. The chain is built from TRBV7-9 and TRBJ1-3, with 8 bases lining up with TRBD1. Looked up from germline, CDR1 is SEHNR and CDR2 is FQNEAQ (reference sequence). V was clipped by 2 bases and J by 4 bases; unmatched bases: 7. The CDR3 covers 16 residues.

This chain joins TRBV30 and TRBJ1-2; 8 bases match TRBD1. Trimming cost V 0 bases and J 5 bases; bases outside gene matches: 5. This CDR3 has 14 amino acids. CDR1 is GTSNPN, CDR2 SVGIG, per germline (reference sequence). CDR3 in amino acids: CAWSVAGGRYGYTF. Written as DNA, the CDR3 is TGTGCCTGGAGTGTTGCAGGGGGCAGGTATGGCTACACCTTC.

The chain uses TRBV2 and TRBJ1-2; a possible D gene is TRBD1 (5 bases). This CDR3 has 14 amino acids. Trimming shortened V by 3 bases and J by 2 bases, and 10 bases separated the two germline ends. Germline V gene lookup returns CDR1 SNHLY and CDR2 FYNNEI. The CDR3 loop is CASSDRRTNYGYTF. CDR3 bases: TGTGCCAGCAGTGATCGACGGACAAACTATGGCTACACCTTC.

V is TRBV7-8 and J is TRBJ1-1, with D unclear. CDR3 length: 17 amino acids. Germline loops: CDR1 SGHVS, CDR2 FQNEAQ. V was cut by 1 base and J by 0 bases, with 15 bases left in between. The CDR3 DNA reads as TGTGCCAGCAGCTTAGTTCAGACTAGCCGCATGAACACTGAAGCTTTCTTT. Amino acid sequence: CASSLVQTSRMNTEAFF. The full variable domain, rest sourced from reference TRBV7-8 and TRBJ1-1, is GAGVSQSPRYKVAKRGQDVALRCDPISGHVSLFWYQQALGQGPEFLTYFQNEAQLDKSGLPSDRFFAERPEGSVSTLKIQRTQQEDSAVYLCASSLVQTSRMNTEAFFGQGTRLTVV.

This clone came up once. V gene TRBV2 combines with J gene TRBJ2-1; 7 nucleotides line up with TRBD1. Germline CDR1 SNHLY, CDR2 FYNNEI. The CDR3 has 15 amino acids. With V trimmed by 1 base and J by 4 bases, 4 bases remained unmatched. CDR3 sequence: CASSEGDREYNEQFF. For the CDR3, the DNA is TGTGCCAGCAGTGAAGGGGACAGAGAGTACAATGAGCAGTTCTTC.

V and J are TRBV2 and TRBJ1-5; a possible D gene is TRBD1 (5 bases). V gave up 7 bases and J gave up 9 bases, with 16 bases separating them. Per germline, CDR1 SNHLY and CDR2 FYNNEI. CDR3 length: 13 residues. This chain's CDR3 is CASTVVPQGPQHF. The CDR3 DNA is TGTGCCAGCACCGTGGTCCCTCAGGGGCCCCAGCATTTT.

CDR3 sequence: CASSYSYGANYGYTF. The CDR3 DNA reads as TGTGCCAGCAGTTACTCATACGGGGCTAACTATGGCTACACCTTC. This chain joins TRBV6-5 and TRBJ1-2, with D uncertain. CDR1 and CDR2 from the germline V gene are MNHEY and SVGAGI. The CDR3 loop spans 15 amino acids. Trimming cost V 0 bases and J 0 bases, with 8 bases left between them.

The chain carries TRBV5-4 and TRBJ1-1; D is possibly TRBD1 (5 bases). CDR3 length: 13 amino acids. Trimming pared 3 bases from V and 4 bases from J, leaving 10 bases between. Per germline, CDR1 SGHNT and CDR2 YYREEE (reference sequence). The CDR3 loop reads CASSSPGSTEAFF. The CDR3 DNA reads as TGTGCCAGCAGCTCACCAGGGTCCACTGAAGCTTTCTTT.

The chain is built from TRBV27 and TRBJ2-7; no clear D gene. CDR3 length equals 12 residues. Trimming left V 5 bases short and J 0 bases short, with 5 bases between. Germline V gives CDR1 MNHEY, CDR2 SMNVEV (reference sequence). DNA of the CDR3: TGTGCCAGCAGTCCCAACTCCTACGAGCAGTACTTC. Its translation: CASSPNSYEQYF.

The V and J genes are TRBV18 and TRBJ1-1; D ambiguous. Germline loops: CDR1 KGHSH, CDR2 LQKENI. Trimming took 4 bases from V and 8 from J, leaving 14 bases between them. This CDR3 has 13 amino acids. The CDR3: CASSLSEWAEAFF. For the CDR3, the DNA is TGTGCCAGCTCACTCTCTGAGTGGGCCGAAGCTTTCTTT. Supplemented by reference TRBV18 and TRBJ1-1, the full variable domain reads NAGVMQNPRHLVRRRGQEARLRCSPMKGHSHVYWYRQLPEEGLKFMVYLQKENIIDESGMPKERFSAEFPKEGPSILRIQQVVRGDSAAYFCASSLSEWAEAFFGQGTRLTVV.

The CDR3 coding sequence is TGTGCCAGTCACCGGGACAGGGGGCACGAGCAGTACTTC. This gives the protein CASHRDRGHEQYF. The chain combines TRBV6-5 with TRBJ2-7, with TRBD1 matching 12 bases. Germline loops: CDR1 MNHEY, CDR2 SVGAGI. The CDR3 runs 13 residues. Unmatched junction bases numbered 5, after V lost 9 bases and J lost 5 bases.

This chain connects TRBV6-4 to TRBJ2-5; D may be TRBD2 (5 bases). This CDR3 is 16 amino acids long. From germline, CDR1 is MRHNA and CDR2 SNTAGT. Trimming removed 1 base at V and 2 bases at J, with 14 bases between. The CDR3 coding sequence is TGTGCCAGCAGTGACTACGGAGGCGGCAGTCAAGAGACCCAGTACTTC. Amino acids: CASSDYGGGSQETQYF.

This chain connects TRBV18 to TRBJ2-3, with TRBD2 matching 9 bases. From germline, CDR1 is KGHSH and CDR2 LQKENI. With 1 base clipped from V and 0 bases from J, the junction kept 5 bases outside the gene matches. The CDR3 is 17 amino acids. The CDR3 DNA is TGTGCCAGCTCACCACTGGGGACTAGCAGAAGCACAGATACGCAGTATTTT. Translated: CASSPLGTSRSTDTQYF. Based on the CDR3 plus reference TRBV18 and TRBJ2-3, the full variable domain is NAGVMQNPRHLVRRRGQEARLRCSPMKGHSHVYWYRQLPEEGLKFMVYLQKENIIDESGMPKERFSAEFPKEGPSILRIQQVVRGDSAAYFCASSPLGTSRSTDTQYFGPGTRLTVL.

The chain is built from TRBV5-6 and TRBJ1-3; the D gene is possibly TRBD1 (6 bases). V dropped 3 bases and J dropped 2 bases, with 12 bases sitting between them. The CDR3 consists of 15 residues. Germline values: CDR1 SGHDT, CDR2 YYEEEE. The chain's CDR3 is CASSWGRQAGNTIYF. DNA of the CDR3: TGTGCCAGCAGCTGGGGCAGACAGGCTGGAAACACCATATATTTT.

The V and J genes are TRBV30 and TRBJ1-5; TRBD1 agrees at 7 bases. The CDR3 has 17 amino acids. Germline CDR1 and CDR2: GTSNPN and SVGIG (reference sequence). Germline trimming cut 3 bases from V and 0 bases from J; bases unmatched to any gene: 11. CDR3 protein: CAWREGQGQYSNQPQHF. CDR3 coding DNA: TGTGCCTGGAGGGAAGGGCAGGGACAGTATAGCAATCAGCCCCAGCATTTT.

CDR3 coding DNA: TGCGCCAGCAGCCGAACTAGCGGGGTCTACAATGAGCAGTTCTTC. The encoded protein is CASSRTSGVYNEQFF. The rearrangement uses TRBV4-3 and TRBJ2-1; 10 nucleotides agree with TRBD2. V was pared by 4 bases and J by 3 bases, with 3 bases of the junction left unmatched. CDR1 LGHNA and CDR2 YSLEER come from the germline V gene. This CDR3 spans 15 amino acids.

The chain has TRBV27 and TRBJ2-5; TRBD2 matches 8 bases. The germline V gene has CDR1 MNHEY and CDR2 SMNVEV (reference sequence). V was clipped by 8 bases and J by 4 bases; unmatched bases: 9. The CDR3 runs 14 residues. CDR3 sequence reads: CASGGRLAGETQYF. The DNA of the CDR3 is TGTGCCAGCGGCGGGAGGCTAGCGGGAGAGACCCAGTACTTC.

This clone was picked up a small number of times. J is TRBJ2-2 and V is TRBV6-5; a possible D gene is TRBD2 (6 bases). Germline V CDR1 and CDR2: MNHEY, SVGAGI. The ends were cut back, 2 bases at V and 4 bases at J, with 8 bases in the middle. The CDR3 extends over 14 amino acids. The CDR3 bases are TGTGCCAGCAGTTACCTGGGGGGCACCGGGGAGCTGTTTTTT. Amino acid sequence: CASSYLGGTGELFF.

The gene calls are TRBV10-2 and TRBJ2-7; 8 bases are a match to TRBD2. The CDR3 has 17 residues. V lost 4 bases and J lost 5; bases outside the gene matches: 16. Germline lookup yields CDR1 WSHSY and CDR2 SAAADI. The CDR3 DNA is TGCGCCAGCAGTGGTAAAGGTCGGGAGGGGAAATTTGACGAGCAGTACTTC. It specifies CASSGKGREGKFDEQYF.

The rearrangement joins TRBV6-6 to TRBJ2-7, with no clear D. The V and J ends lost 0 bases and 2 bases respectively, with 8 bases between them. Germline V gene lookup returns CDR1 MNHNY and CDR2 SVGAGI (reference sequence). The CDR3 is made up of 14 amino acids. CDR3 in amino acids: CASSYSPSTYEQYF. CDR3 coding DNA: TGTGCCAGCAGTTACTCACCTTCTACCTACGAGCAGTACTTC.

This clone appeared once. V gene TRBV7-9 combines with J gene TRBJ2-1, with 10 nucleotides matching TRBD2. The CDR3 is made up of 16 amino acids. V shed 4 bases and J 9 bases; nucleotides not matched to a gene: 12. Germline V CDR1 and CDR2: SEHNR, FQNEAQ (reference sequence). CDR3: CASSSRGSGGAGEQFF. The CDR3 DNA sequence: TGTGCCAGCAGCTCCCGGGGGAGCGGGGGGGCAGGTGAGCAGTTCTTC.

Only a few counts were recorded for this clone. V is TRBV5-1 and J is TRBJ2-7; 10 positions match TRBD2. The junction had 11 bases not matched to a gene; V was cut back by 1 base and J by 7 bases. From germline, CDR1 is SGHRS and CDR2 YFSETQ. The CDR3 sequence is 16 residues long. CDR3 protein: CASSLRASGSQREQYF. The CDR3 DNA follows: TGCGCCAGCAGCTTGCGGGCTAGCGGGAGCCAGAGGGAGCAGTACTTC.